This T cell receptor beta chain was identified in a study of breast tumors, draining lymph nodes, adjacent tissues. Study-level findings and limits: Luminal-like breast cancer showed significantly higher tumor–nontumor repertoire similarity than basal-like. Compared with lymph nodes, tumors were less diverse; compared with nontumor tissue, more.

CDR1 and CDR2 (germline): MNHEY, SVGAGI. This CDR3 spans 11 amino acids. J lost 6 bases, V lost 9 bases, and 4 bases had no gene match. TCRdb itself ran the multiplex PCR reads through MiXCR, one entry per CDR3 protein. This table has 70,000 or so distinct CDR3 sequences, roughly 44% appearing once. This clonotype was seen many times. As yet, its antigen is unknown. This sequence originates from a female donor with breast cancer. Some clones in this sample may be carry-over from other donors' samples. The chain recombines TRBV6-5 with TRBJ2-7; 8 bases are a match to TRBD2. What was sequenced was breast tumor tissue. CDR3 amino acids: CASSAGGEQYF. CDR3 sequence (DNA): TGTGCCAGTTCGGCGGGAGGCGAGCAGTACTTC.